This TCR beta chain comes out of a study of blood T cell repertoires in COVID-19 (dated by TCRdb to about 2020). Background on the whole study: Samples from collaborators originated in the United States, Italy and Spain and spanned both the acute and convalescent phases of COVID-19. The prospective study material was composed of cDNA or gDNA derived from T cells, B-cell-depleted T cells, or PBMCs. Subjects who had been exposed to COVID-19, were actively infected with it, or had recovered from it provided the deeply sampled blood TCRbeta repertoires that made up the dataset. The repertoires were made available in a free public database intended to serve as a resource for research on the immune response to SARS-CoV-2. The samples were drawn from the first 160 participants of the ongoing ImmuneRACE study and from 950 to 1,500 subjects provided by 6 global collaborators. Nearly every sample came with metadata listing a de-identified subject ID, COVID-19 status, age in years and sex. Where available, HLA class I and class II types were obtained from metadata supplied by the sample provider rather than from assay-based typing.

As to this clone: No cognate antigen has been identified for it. The sample holds no much larger clone one base away, and base qualities are not on file.

TCRbeta CDR3 regions were amplified from genomic DNA by means of the immunoSEQ Assay, a bias-controlled multiplex PCR. Processing in the source paper ran as follows. Within the assay, amplification of reference gene primers was used to estimate how many nucleated cells each sample contained. To quantify the absolute abundance of each unique TCRbeta CDR3 rearrangement, sequence reads were collapsed and filtered. For each sample, productive Simpson clonality was calculated as the square root of Simpson's diversity index over productive rearrangements. In TCRdb, the immuneACCESS table is reduced to in-frame sequences with V and J assigned. These tables do not hold every clone; where another copy was compared, an unresolved V gene accounts for under half, and the others remain unexplained. D and trimming come from the DNA, and the V and J calls and clone size come from that table. This sample is represented by 200,000 to 250,000 clones; roughly 85% of them were singletons. In total, the top ten clones hold roughly 4.8% of the sample.

Participants in the prospective study were enrolled through a virtual design, were aged roughly 18 to 100 years, and lived in roughly 24 United States geographic areas. Cohort assignment in the prospective study relied on participant-reported clinical history from a screening survey and a study questionnaire. Exposed participants had been in contact, within 2 weeks of entering the study, with a person who had a PCR-confirmed or clinician-diagnosed case of COVID-19. Mobile phlebotomists in the prospective study collected whole blood, serum and a nasopharyngeal or oropharyngeal swab from every participant. Prospective study participants could optionally give additional blood draws and questionnaires over an approximately 2-month period. Before DNA extraction, prospective study blood samples were shipped either frozen or at room temperature. Broad study findings and their caveats: How much clinical and demographic metadata was included differed by source and by participant, and the metadata was provided uncurated.

From the cysteine up to the phenylalanine, the CDR3 has a length of 15 residues. The only DNA kept is the CDR3, 45 bases in frame from the first base. From V the trimming removes 6 bases and from J it removes 4 bases, while the gene matches leave 6 bases of the junction unaccounted for. CDR1 WNHNN and CDR2 SYGVQD are derived from the germline V gene (reference sequence). The sequence links TRBV10-1 to TRBJ1-2; 12 bases in between match TRBD1. Specimen: PBMCs or T cells enriched from blood (not recorded which). The clonotype comes from a woman in her 50s who had been exposed to COVID-19. The DNA reads as follows: TGCGCCAGCAGCCCCGGGACAGGGGGCTCCTATGGCTACACCTTC. Its translation is CASSPGTGGSYGYTF.